One and the same sample provided the 9 T cell receptor beta chains below, sequenced in a study of blood T cell repertoires in COVID-19. Method: immunoSEQ multiplex PCR; TCRdb's copy keeps in-frame clones and lacks some. The sample carries approximately 250,000 clones, around 88% recorded once. Specimen: PBMCs or T cells enriched from blood (not recorded which). Receptors were obtained from a woman younger than 45 who had recovered from COVID-19.

The V gene is TRBV9, the J gene TRBJ1-2; D possibly corresponds to TRBD1 (6 bases). Germline V gene sequence: CDR1 SGDLS, CDR2 YYNGEE. V lost 3 bases, J lost 0 bases, and 12 bases lay in between. This CDR3 spans 15 amino acids. In nucleotides, the CDR3 is TGTGCCAGCAGCGCCCTAGGACAGTCTAACTATGGCTACACCTTC. Translating it yields CASSALGQSNYGYTF.

Only a few counts were recorded for this clone. The CDR3 loop is CASSFSGVRYEQYF. As DNA, the CDR3 is TGTGCCAGCAGTTTCTCGGGGGTACGGTACGAGCAGTACTTC. The rearrangement joins TRBV27 to TRBJ2-7; tentative D call: TRBD2 (6 bases). The ends were cut back, 3 bases at V and 4 bases at J, with 13 bases in the middle. Germline loops: CDR1 MNHEY, CDR2 SMNVEV (reference sequence). The CDR3 is made up of 14 amino acids.

The count of this clone is one. This sequence joins TRBV5-6 and TRBJ1-2; the D gene is possibly TRBD1 (5 bases). The ends were cut back, 0 bases at V and 2 bases at J, with 8 bases in the middle. Germline-derived CDR1 and CDR2 are SGHDT and YYEEEE. There are 14 residues in the CDR3. CDR3 protein: CASSLGGGNYGYTF. CDR3 DNA sequence: TGTGCCAGCAGCTTGGGGGGCGGAAACTATGGCTACACCTTC.

The rearrangement joins TRBV27 to TRBJ2-5; the match to TRBD2 covers 9 bases. Per germline, CDR1 MNHEY and CDR2 SMNVEV (reference sequence). This CDR3 comprises 16 residues. V shed 8 bases, J shed 3 bases, and the junction held 13 bases outside the gene matches. The CDR3 DNA reads TGTGCCAGCTCAGGGCTAGCGGGAAGGTGGGAAGAGACCCAGTACTTC. It encodes CASSGLAGRWEETQYF.

The J gene is TRBJ2-2, the V gene TRBV9; D unresolved. The CDR3 sequence is 12 residues long. Trimming left V 1 base short and J 8 bases short, with 6 bases between. Germline V gives CDR1 SGDLS, CDR2 YYNGEE. This CDR3 is CASSVSPGELFF. CDR3 sequence (DNA): TGTGCCAGCAGCGTATCCCCTGGGGAGCTGTTTTTT.

The chain carries TRBV30 and TRBJ1-1; 7 nucleotides match TRBD1. The trim removed 1 base at V and 10 bases at J, leaving 9 bases unmatched. Per the germline V gene, CDR1 is GTSNPN and CDR2 is SVGIG (reference sequence). CDR3 length: 13 amino acids. CDR3 DNA: TGTGCCTGGAGTGAGTCCGTAGGGACAGTAGCTTTCTTT. Encoded protein: CAWSESVGTVAFF.

This rearrangement joins TRBV5-4 to TRBJ1-6; D might be TRBD1 (6 bases). From germline, CDR1 is SGHNT and CDR2 YYREEE (reference sequence). The V gene lost 4 bases and the J gene lost 6 bases, with 11 bases spanning the gap. CDR3 size: 14 residues. CDR3: CASSTGGPNSPLHF. The DNA of the CDR3 is TGTGCCAGCAGCACGGGGGGGCCTAATTCACCCCTCCACTTT.

The chain has TRBV7-9 and TRBJ1-1, with D perhaps matching TRBD1 (6 bases). Germline assignment: CDR1 SEHNR and CDR2 FQNEAQ (reference sequence). V was cut by 6 bases and J by 5 bases, with 13 bases left in between. This CDR3 comprises 13 residues. The CDR3 DNA follows: TGTGCCAGCAGGGACAGTCCGATAACTGAAGCTTTCTTT. Its translation: CASRDSPITEAFF.

This chain connects TRBV5-8 to TRBJ1-5, with D hard to call. The germline V gene has CDR1 SGHTS and CDR2 YDEGEE. The V gene lost 4 bases and the J gene lost 4 bases, with 9 bases spanning the gap. The CDR3 length is 13 residues. CDR3 DNA: TGTGCCAGCAGCCTGGCCCCGAATCAGCCCCAGCATTTT. Translated, it gives CASSLAPNQPQHF.